A selection of T cell receptor beta chains follows, all from one sample in a study of OX40 agonist ivuxolimab in advanced cancers. Profiling relied on immunoSEQ multiplex PCR, and the TCRdb table lists in-frame clones only, not all of them. This table holds tens of thousands of clones, about 86% found once. The sequenced sample was CD4+ or CD8+ T cells sorted from blood, obtained in a trial of the OX40 agonist ivuxolimab. Receptors were obtained from an adult with an advanced solid tumor such as melanoma, head and neck, liver or kidney cancer. The CDR3 runs from the conserved cysteine through the conserved F or W. Each record gives: J gene, V gene, CDR3 protein.

J: TRBJ2-7; V: TRBV5-6; CDR3: CASSPGQGLGEQYF
J: TRBJ2-5; V: TRBV9; CDR3: CASSVGWGAEETQYF
J: TRBJ1-3; V: TRBV5-1; CDR3: CASSPNIGSGNTIYF
J: TRBJ2-1; V: TRBV11-3; CDR3: CASSSDRGNEQFF
J: TRBJ1-5; V: TRBV7-2; CDR3: CASSSSQGIRNQPQHF
J: TRBJ1-2; V: TRBV7-2; CDR3: CASSYFPTGDGYTF
J: TRBJ1-1; V: TRBV6-1; CDR3: CASSEAWLNTEAFF
J: TRBJ1-6; V: TRBV9; CDR3: CASGQGTNSPLHF
J: TRBJ1-2; V: TRBV7-9; CDR3: CASSPDGRNYGYTF
J: TRBJ1-5; V: TRBV6-1; CDR3: CASSDAGFNQPQHF
J: TRBJ2-1; V: TRBV6-5; CDR3: CASSYWGDEQFF